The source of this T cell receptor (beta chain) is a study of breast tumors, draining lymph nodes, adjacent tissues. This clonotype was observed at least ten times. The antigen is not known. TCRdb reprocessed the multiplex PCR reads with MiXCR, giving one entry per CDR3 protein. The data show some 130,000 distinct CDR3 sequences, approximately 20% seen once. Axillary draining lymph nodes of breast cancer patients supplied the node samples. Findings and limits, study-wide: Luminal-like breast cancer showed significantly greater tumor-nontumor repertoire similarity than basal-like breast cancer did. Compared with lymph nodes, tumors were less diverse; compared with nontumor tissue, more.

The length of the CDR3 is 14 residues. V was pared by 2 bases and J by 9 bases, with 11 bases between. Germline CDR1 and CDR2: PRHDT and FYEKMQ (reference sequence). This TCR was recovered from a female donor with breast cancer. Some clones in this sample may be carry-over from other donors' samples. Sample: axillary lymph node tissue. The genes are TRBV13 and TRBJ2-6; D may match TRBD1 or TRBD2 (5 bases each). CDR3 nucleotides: TGTGCCAGCAGCTTAATGGGGGATGGCAACGTCCTGACTTTC. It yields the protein CASSLMGDGNVLTF. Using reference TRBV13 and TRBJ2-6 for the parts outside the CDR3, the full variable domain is AAGVIQSPRHLIKEKRETATLKCYPIPRHDTVYWYQQGPGQDPQFLISFYEKMQSDKGSIPDRFSAQQFSDYHSELNMSSLELGDSALYFCASSLMGDGNVLTFGAGSRLTVL.